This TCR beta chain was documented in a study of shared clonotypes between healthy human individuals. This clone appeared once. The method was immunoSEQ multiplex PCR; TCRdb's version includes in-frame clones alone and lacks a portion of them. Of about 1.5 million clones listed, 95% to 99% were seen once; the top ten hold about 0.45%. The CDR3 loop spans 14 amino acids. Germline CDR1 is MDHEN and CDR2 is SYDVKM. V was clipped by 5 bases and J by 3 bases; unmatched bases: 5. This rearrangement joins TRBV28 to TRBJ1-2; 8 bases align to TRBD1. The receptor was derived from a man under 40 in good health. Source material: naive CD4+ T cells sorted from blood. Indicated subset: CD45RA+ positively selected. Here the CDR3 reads CASSPGQGYYGYTF. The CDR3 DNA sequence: TGTGCCAGCAGTCCCGGACAGGGCTACTATGGCTACACCTTC.